Reported below is one T cell receptor beta chain. No antigen is known for it. All donors qualified as healthy HIV-negative adults and had experienced no recent acute infections or vaccinations. The sample is drawn from a study of shared clonotypes between healthy human individuals. Study-level information: Each donor's CD8 memory used one plate, CD8 naive two, each CD4 subset three. Study-wide results and limits: Non-shared clonotypes displayed generation probabilities falling below those of clonotypes present in all four donors.

Germline trimming cut 4 bases from V and 5 bases from J; bases unmatched to any gene: 1. The CDR3 covers 12 residues. Germline CDR1 SGHVS, CDR2 FNYEAQ. Profiled with immunoSEQ multiplex PCR; TCRdb holds only in-frame clones, not every one. The data show under 2,500,000 clones, nearly 97% seen once. V gene TRBV7-6 combines with J gene TRBJ2-7; 8 bases fit TRBD1. The sequencing sample was made of naive CD4+ T cells sorted from blood. Subset meaning: CD45RA+ positively selected. This TCR came from a man between 18 and 35 years old in good health. In DNA, the CDR3 is TGTGCCAGCAGCTCAGGGGGCAACGAGCAGTACTTC. It yields the protein CASSSGGNEQYF.